This T cell receptor (beta chain) derives from a study of CD8 T cells in ankylosing spondylitis. Germline V CDR1 and CDR2: SQVTM, ANQGSEA. The CDR3 is made up of 12 amino acids. Trimming shortened V by 6 bases and J by 5 bases, and 13 bases separated the two germline ends. For TCR beta, libraries came from quantitative 5'-RACE with molecular barcodes. TCRdb recomputed calls from the 5' RACE reads with MiXCR, one row per CDR3 protein. The sample has approximately 130,000 distinct CDR3 sequences, roughly 10% seen once. This clonotype appeared a few times. Its antigen is unidentified. Study-wide results and caveats: Significant enrichment of disease-linked clones was reportedly seen in matched ankylosing spondylitis synovial fluid. Ankylosing spondylitis blood seemed to carry a telltale TCR beta motif made of roughly 8 highly homologous variants.

This TCR derives from a female donor with ankylosing spondylitis or in good health (not recorded which). Sequenced input: blood, either unsorted or a sorted T cell fraction (not recorded which). The chain carries TRBV29-1 and TRBJ1-2; D may be TRBD1 (5 bases). The CDR3 reads CSVMGDGYGYTF. DNA for the CDR3: TGCAGCGTCATGGGGGACGGGTATGGCTACACCTTC.